The source of this T cell receptor (beta chain) is a study of cytomegalovirus exposure and HLA in healthy donors. Study-level points and caveats: The study recorded about 150 TCR beta chains that were cytomegalovirus-associated. Follow-up analysis found HLA locus-dependent TCR association rates, highest for DRB1 and lowest for HLA-C.

The PCR used 60 Vbeta and 13 Jbeta primers. Only in-frame clones appear in the TCRdb table, and some are missing; sequencing was by immunoSEQ multiplex PCR. The sample holds more than 200,000 clones, about 80% seen once. This clone was seen only a few times. Its antigen is still unknown. Germline CDR1 and CDR2: SGHVS and FNYEAQ. J lost 2 bases, V lost 5 bases, and 8 bases had no gene match. The CDR3 runs to 16 residues. The receptor was isolated from a girl under 18 in good health and CMV-seronegative. V usage is TRBV7-6 and J usage is TRBJ1-3; 8 nucleotides align to TRBD1. What was sequenced was PBMCs. CDR3 residues: CASSQGAHRTGNTIYF. The CDR3 DNA is TGTGCCAGCAGCCAGGGGGCTCATAGGACTGGAAACACCATATATTTT. Looking up the rest from reference TRBV7-6 and TRBJ1-3 gives the full variable domain: GAGVSQSPRYKVTKRGQDVALRCDPISGHVSLYWYRQALGQGPEFLTYFNYEAQQDKSGLPNDRFSAERPEGSISTLTIQRTEQRDSAMYRCASSQGAHRTGNTIYFGEGSWLTVV.